These 5 T cell receptor beta chains came from one sample sequenced in a study of cytomegalovirus exposure and HLA in healthy donors. In the PCR, 60 Vbeta and 13 Jbeta primers were used. Method: immunoSEQ multiplex PCR; TCRdb's copy keeps in-frame clones and lacks some. Among 130,000 or so clones listed, around 75% were seen once. Sequenced input: PBMCs. These receptors were collected from a man younger than 45 in good health and CMV-seronegative.

The rearrangement joins TRBV6-1 to TRBJ1-2, with 9 bases identical to TRBD1. The junction had 0 bases not matched to a gene; V was cut back by 3 bases and J by 1 base. Germline loops: CDR1 MNHNS, CDR2 SASEGT. This CDR3 region has 14 residues. This CDR3 is CASSETGGNYGYTF. The DNA for the CDR3 is TGTGCCAGCAGTGAGACAGGGGGTAACTATGGCTACACCTTC.

The chain uses TRBV2 and TRBJ1-1, with D unclear. V was trimmed by 4 bases and J by 4 bases, leaving 13 bases between them. The CDR3 has 14 residues. Per germline, CDR1 SNHLY and CDR2 FYNNEI. The CDR3 region is CASSGARVGTEAFF. The CDR3 region has the DNA TGTGCCAGCAGTGGAGCCCGCGTCGGCACTGAAGCTTTCTTT.

The chain is built from TRBV29-1 and TRBJ2-1; 11 bases are shared with TRBD2. The CDR3 runs 17 residues. Germline CDR1 SQVTM, CDR2 ANQGSEA. V lost 3 bases and J lost 0; bases outside the gene matches: 7. The CDR3 bases are TGCAGCGTTGACTCTAGCGGGGGGCCCGGCTCCTACAATGAGCAGTTCTTC. Residues: CSVDSSGGPGSYNEQFF.

V is TRBV25-1 and J is TRBJ2-5; 10 nucleotides line up with TRBD1. The CDR3 runs to 17 residues. The junction had 9 bases not matched to a gene; V was cut back by 5 bases and J by 0 bases. Germline assignment: CDR1 MGHDK and CDR2 SYGVNS. CDR3 in DNA: TGTGCCAGCAGTCCACCCCGGGACAGGGGAGACCAAGAGACCCAGTACTTC. Translating gives CASSPPRDRGDQETQYF.

The chain carries TRBV6-1 and TRBJ1-5; D ambiguous. Germline CDR1 is MNHNS and CDR2 is SASEGT. This CDR3 is 15 amino acids long. The V end was cut by 7 bases, the J end by 11 bases, with 24 bases between. CDR3 bases: TGTGCCAGCATCGACGCGAGGTCAACGGAGGTGGCCCAGCATTTT. This encodes CASIDARSTEVAQHF.